The clone carrying this T cell receptor (beta chain) was detected once. Its matching antigen is unknown. Sequencing was performed with immunoSEQ multiplex PCR; in TCRdb, only in-frame clones are kept and a portion is missing. Among 100,000 to 150,000 clones listed, more than 75% were seen once. This entry is derived from a study of T cell responses to AZD1222 COVID-19 vaccine. General study points: In all cases, repertoires were sampled only after the peak T cell response. Clonal diversity may have been underestimated in mostly white British donors. Across the whole spike, CD4 TCRs peaked at regions 160-218 and 743-854. Close to half of spike-specific TCRs reportedly recognize unmutated variant regions.

Trimming cost V 3 bases and J 9 bases; bases outside gene matches: 2. CDR1 is MDHEN, CDR2 SYDVKM, per germline. This CDR3 is built from 12 residues. V and J are TRBV28 and TRBJ2-1; the match to TRBD1 covers 7 bases. This material consisted of peripheral blood, taken on day 0 of AZD1222 vaccination. The origin of this receptor is an adult in good health. CDR3 nucleotides: TGTGCCAGCAGTTTTCCAGGGGGTGAGCAGTTCTTC. The encoded protein is CASSFPGGEQFF.